This T cell receptor beta chain comes out of a study of siplizumab effects on memory and regulatory T cells. The study's findings and limits: The majority of clones, roughly 80-95% of proliferating CD4+ or CD8+ clones, lacked an assignable naive or memory phenotype.

Losses at the gene ends were 5 bases for V and 3 bases for J; bases not matched to a gene: 5. Germline-derived CDR1 and CDR2 are MNHEY and SVGAGI. This CDR3 contains 14 residues. Method: immunoSEQ multiplex PCR; TCRdb's copy keeps in-frame clones and lacks some. The data show 100,000 or so clones, with 80% to 95% seen just once and roughly 1.1% held by the top ten. Regarding this clone: Antigen specificity is unknown.

The V and J genes are TRBV6-5 and TRBJ2-7, with 9 bases that match TRBD1. The sequence came from a human donor in good health. The source material was CD4+ T cells sorted from blood. The CDR3 DNA is TGTGCCAGCAGTAGGGCGGACAGGGGCTACGAGCAGTACTTC. Protein sequence: CASSRADRGYEQYF.